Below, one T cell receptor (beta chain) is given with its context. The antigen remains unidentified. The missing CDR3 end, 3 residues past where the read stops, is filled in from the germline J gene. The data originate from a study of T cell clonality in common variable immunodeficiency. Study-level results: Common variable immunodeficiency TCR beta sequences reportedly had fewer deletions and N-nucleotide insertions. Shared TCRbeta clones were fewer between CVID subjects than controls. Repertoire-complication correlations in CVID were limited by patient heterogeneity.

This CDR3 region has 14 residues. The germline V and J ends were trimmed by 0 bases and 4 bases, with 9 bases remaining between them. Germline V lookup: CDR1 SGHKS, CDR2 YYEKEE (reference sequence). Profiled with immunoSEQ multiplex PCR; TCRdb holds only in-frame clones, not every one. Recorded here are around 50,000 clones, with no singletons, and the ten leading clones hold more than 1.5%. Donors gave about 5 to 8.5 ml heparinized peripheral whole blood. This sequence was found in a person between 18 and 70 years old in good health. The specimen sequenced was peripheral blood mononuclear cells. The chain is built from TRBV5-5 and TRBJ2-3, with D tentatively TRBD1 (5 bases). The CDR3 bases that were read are TGTGCCAGCAGCTTGGGACAGACGTCAGATACG. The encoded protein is CASSLGQTSDT. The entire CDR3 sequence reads CASSLGQTSDTQYF.